Listed below are T cell receptor beta chains from one sample, sequenced in a study of T-cell memory formation after mild COVID-19. MiXCR was run by TCRdb on the 5' RACE reads, yielding one entry per CDR3 protein. The profile shows approximately 300,000 distinct CDR3 sequences, more than 15% of them singletons. The sample comprised PBMCs or a T cell subset sorted from them (not recorded which). The receptors derive from a man younger than 35 who had mild COVID-19 (a few samples of this study predate the infection). Cell type and time point are not known. Both conserved end residues are part of each CDR3.

cdr3_aa,cdr3_length,v_call
CASRGPGGQETQYF,14,TRBV6-2/TRBV6-3
CASSYSMFGGETQYF,15,TRBV6-5
CASGTSDYEQYF,12,TRBV2
CASRDLMRAGDEQFF,15,TRBV6-1
CSALRTTGDSYNEQFF,16,TRBV20-1
CASSLVFRSYNEQFF,15,TRBV7-8
CASSYSKVAGDNEQFF,16,TRBV6-5
CASSQDGGGGNSPLHF,16,TRBV4-3
CASSLGSASTDTQYF,15,TRBV7-9
CAVSGGQDTQYF,12,TRBV15
CASRMNNEQFF,11,TRBV2
CASSVGTATGYTF,13,TRBV6-1
CASSQGDTQGAEKLFF,16,TRBV4-3
CASSQTDRDNYEQYF,15,TRBV4-2
CASSLGLAGGYNEQFF,16,TRBV7-7
CASKAGVGSGANVLTF,16,TRBV6-1
CASSSGTLPEAFF,13,TRBV27